The subject of this entry is one T cell receptor (beta chain). The data originate from a study of blood T cell repertoires in COVID-19. Study-level information: Collection of acute and convalescent COVID-19 samples took place in the United States, Italy and Spain. From T cells, B-cell-depleted T cells, or PBMCs came the material, which was cDNA or gDNA.

Germline CDR1 and CDR2: GTSNPN and SVGIG (reference sequence). The CDR3 length is 11 residues. Deletions cut 3 bases from V and 9 bases from J, with 9 bases between. Methods used by the authors: Nucleated cell counts were estimated from reference gene primer amplification. The protocol was immunoSEQ multiplex PCR, while the TCRdb copy is restricted to in-frame clones and leaves out a portion. Clone size and V and J calls were adopted from that table, with D and trimming inferred from the DNA. Here the sample spans fewer than 75,000 clones, roughly 88% being singletons. The sequence was obtained from an older man with acute or convalescent COVID-19. The V and J genes are TRBV30 and TRBJ2-1, with a possible D match to TRBD1 (5 bases). Specimen: peripheral blood. CDR3 region: CAWSPRGEQFF. CDR3 nucleotide sequence: TGTGCCTGGAGCCCAAGGGGTGAGCAGTTCTTC.